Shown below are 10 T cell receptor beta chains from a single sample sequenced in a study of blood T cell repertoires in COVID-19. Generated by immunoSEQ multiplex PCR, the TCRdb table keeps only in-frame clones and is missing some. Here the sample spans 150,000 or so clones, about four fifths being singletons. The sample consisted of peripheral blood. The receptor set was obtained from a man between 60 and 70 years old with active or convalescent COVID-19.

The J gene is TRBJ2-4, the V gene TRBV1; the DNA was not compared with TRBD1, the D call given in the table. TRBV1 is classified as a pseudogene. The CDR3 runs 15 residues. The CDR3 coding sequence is TGCACCAGCAACCCCAGGGTTGGGACCAAAAACATTCAGTACTTC. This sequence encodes CTSNPRVGTKNIQYF.

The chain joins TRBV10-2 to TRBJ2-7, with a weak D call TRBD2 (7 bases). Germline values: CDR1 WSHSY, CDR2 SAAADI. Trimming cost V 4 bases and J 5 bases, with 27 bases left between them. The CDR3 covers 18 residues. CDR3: CASSAGIWSGGLEDEQYF. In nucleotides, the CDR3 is TGCGCCAGCAGTGCAGGTATCTGGTCCGGGGGGCTAGAAGACGAGCAGTACTTC.

The CDR3 here is CASSQGVTNTEAFF. The CDR3 DNA reads TGTGCCAGCAGCCAAGGCGTCACGAACACTGAAGCTTTCTTT. The chain recombines TRBV3-1 (or the pseudogene TRBV3-2) with TRBJ1-1; D is undetermined. CDR1 is LGHDT, CDR2 YNNKEL, per germline (reference sequence). The CDR3 extends over 14 amino acids. Deletions cut 1 base from V and 1 base from J, with 7 bases between.

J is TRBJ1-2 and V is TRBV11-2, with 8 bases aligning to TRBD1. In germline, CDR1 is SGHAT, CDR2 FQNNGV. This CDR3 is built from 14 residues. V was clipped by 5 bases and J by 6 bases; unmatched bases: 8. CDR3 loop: CASSPGTGAHGYTF. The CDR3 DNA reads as TGTGCCAGCAGCCCTGGGACAGGCGCCCATGGCTACACCTTC.

CDR3 nucleotides: TGCAGCGTGGGACTAGTGGACAATGAGCAGTTCTTC. This encodes CSVGLVDNEQFF. This chain uses TRBV29-1 with TRBJ2-1; 8 bases align to TRBD2. Per the germline V gene, CDR1 is SQVTM and CDR2 is ANQGSEA. The CDR3 has 12 residues. J was trimmed by 5 bases and V by 6 bases; bases with no gene match: 3.

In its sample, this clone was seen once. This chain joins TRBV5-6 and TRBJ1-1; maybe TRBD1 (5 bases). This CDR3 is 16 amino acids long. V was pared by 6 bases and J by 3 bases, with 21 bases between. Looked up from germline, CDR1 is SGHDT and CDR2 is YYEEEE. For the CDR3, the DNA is TGTGCCAGCAACACAATCGTATCAGGGAGGGACACTGAAGCTTTCTTT. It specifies CASNTIVSGRDTEAFF.

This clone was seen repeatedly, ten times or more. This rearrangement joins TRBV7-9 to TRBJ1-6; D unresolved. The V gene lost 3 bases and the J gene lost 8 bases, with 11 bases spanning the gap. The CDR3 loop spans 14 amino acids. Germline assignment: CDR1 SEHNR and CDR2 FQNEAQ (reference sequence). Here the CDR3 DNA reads TGTGCCAGCAGCTTCTCCGGTCTTGATTCACCCCTCCACTTT. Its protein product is CASSFSGLDSPLHF.

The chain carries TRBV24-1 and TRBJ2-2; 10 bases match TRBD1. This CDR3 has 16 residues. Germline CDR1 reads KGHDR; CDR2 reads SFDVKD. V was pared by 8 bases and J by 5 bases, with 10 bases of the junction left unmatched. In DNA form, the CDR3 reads TGTGCCACCACCGGAGGGAGGGGACAGGGGACCGGGGAGCTGTTTTTT. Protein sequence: CATTGGRGQGTGELFF.

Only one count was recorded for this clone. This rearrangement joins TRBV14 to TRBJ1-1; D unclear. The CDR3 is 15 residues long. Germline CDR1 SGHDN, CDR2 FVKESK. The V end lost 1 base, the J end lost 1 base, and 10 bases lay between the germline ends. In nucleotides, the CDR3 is TGTGCCAGCAGCCAAGTGGCCGGAGCGAACACTGAAGCTTTCTTT. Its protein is CASSQVAGANTEAFF.

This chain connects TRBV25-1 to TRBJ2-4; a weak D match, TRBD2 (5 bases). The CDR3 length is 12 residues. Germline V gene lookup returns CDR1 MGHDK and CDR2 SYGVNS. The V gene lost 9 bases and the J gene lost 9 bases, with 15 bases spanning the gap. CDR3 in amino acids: CASGGPAGIQYF. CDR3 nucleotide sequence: TGTGCCAGTGGCGGGCCAGCCGGCATTCAGTACTTC. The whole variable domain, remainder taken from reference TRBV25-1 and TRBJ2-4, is EADIYQTPRYLVIGTGKKITLECSQTMGHDKMYWYQQDPGMELHLIHYSYGVNSTEKGDLSSESTVSRIRTEHFPLTLESARPSHTSQYLCASGGPAGIQYFGAGTRLSVL.